This T cell receptor (beta chain) was documented in a study of blood T cell repertoires in COVID-19 (dated by TCRdb to about 2020). With regard to the full study: Samples covering the acute and convalescent phases of COVID-19 were provided by collaborators in the United States, Italy and Spain. Where available, HLA class I and class II types were taken from metadata supplied by the sample provider and were not determined by assay-based typing. The material from the prospective study consisted of cDNA or gDNA derived from T cells, B-cell-depleted T cells, or PBMCs. A freely available public database, intended as a resource for researchers studying the immune response to SARS-CoV-2, is where the repertoires were released. A de-identified subject ID, COVID-19 status, age in years and sex were almost always included in the sample metadata. The dataset comprised deeply sampled blood TCRbeta repertoires from subjects exposed to, actively infected with, or recovered from COVID-19. The samples were drawn from two sources: the first 160 participants of the ongoing ImmuneRACE study, and 1,254 subjects contributed by 6 global collaborators. The research as a whole found: How much clinical and demographic metadata was included differed by source and by participant, and the metadata was provided uncurated.

The collaborating institutions used their own protocols to collect whole blood in K2EDTA tubes. For TCRbeta analysis, collaborators shipped samples in one of three forms: frozen whole blood, isolated PBMCs, or DNA extracted from either of those sample types. TCRbeta CDR3 regions were amplified from genomic DNA using the immunoSEQ Assay, a bias-controlled multiplex PCR. The authors processed their data as follows. Within the assay, amplification of reference gene primers was used to estimate how many nucleated cells each sample contained. To quantify the absolute abundance of each unique TCRbeta CDR3 rearrangement, sequence reads were collapsed and filtered. For each sample, productive Simpson clonality was calculated as the square root of Simpson's diversity index across productive rearrangements. TCRdb holds this immuneACCESS table with in-frame rearrangements only. Some clones are missing; in checked studies, unresolved V genes explain under half, and the rest has no known cause. V and J calls and clone size are those listed in that table; D and trimming were worked out from the DNA. Present in this sample are some 74,000 clones, roughly 80% of which were seen just once. The top ten hold approximately 4.4% of the sample.

Concerning this clone itself: The antigen it recognizes is unknown. No base quality information exists; no much larger clone differs at one position.

The CDR3 sequence holds 17 residues, the cysteine and phenylalanine included. The kept DNA is CDR3 alone, 51 bases in frame from the first base. CDR1 and CDR2 are drawn from the germline V gene: MGHDK, SYGVNS. Unmatched junction bases come to 11, with V trimmed by 6 bases and J by 2 bases. Here the chain combines TRBV25-1 and TRBJ2-4, and 9 bases in between align with TRBD1. Sequenced material: peripheral blood. The sequence came from a woman aged 80 or over with active or convalescent COVID-19. The CDR3 protein is CASSRGGGQGSKNIQYF. Read as DNA, the sequence is TGTGCCAGCAGCCGAGGGGGGGGACAGGGCTCCAAAAACATTCAGTACTTC.